The subject of this entry is one TCR beta chain. In the original processing: Amplification with reference gene primers provided the estimates of nucleated cell counts. Measured with immunoSEQ multiplex PCR; TCRdb has only the in-frame clones, and not every one. V and J calls and clone size follow that table, whereas D and trimming were derived from the DNA. The table includes 45,000 to 50,000 clones, less than 90% detected once. This specimen belongs to a study of blood T cell repertoires in COVID-19. Looking at the study overall: Sites in the United States, Italy and Spain provided acute and convalescent COVID-19 samples.

Germline CDR1 LNHDA, CDR2 SQIVND (reference sequence). V shed 5 bases and J shed 1 base, with 14 bases lying between them. CDR3 length: 15 residues. The chain couples TRBV19 to TRBJ1-1; possibly TRBD1 for D (6 bases). The receptor was derived from a man in his 60s with active COVID-19. The material sequenced was peripheral blood. As DNA, the CDR3 is TGTGCCAGTAGTTTTCGCCGGACAGCGAACACTGAAGCTTTCTTT. This translates into CASSFRRTANTEAFF.